The next 32 T cell receptor beta chains were all read from a single sample in a study of cytomegalovirus exposure and HLA in healthy donors. The PCR was carried out with 60 Vbeta primers and 13 Jbeta primers. This table comes from immunoSEQ multiplex PCR, and its TCRdb copy is limited to in-frame clones, with some not included. Among approximately 180,000 clones, 77% were seen once, and the ten largest hold about 1.4%. Sequenced sample: PBMCs. The receptor source for this set is a woman in her thirties in good health and CMV-seropositive.

This rearrangement joins TRBV15 to TRBJ2-3, with TRBD1 matching 7 bases. V gave up 5 bases and J gave up 2 bases; unmatched junction bases: 7. Looked up from germline, CDR1 is LNHNV and CDR2 is YYDKDF (reference sequence). The CDR3 covers 15 residues. The CDR3, as DNA: TGTGCCACCAGCTTCTCGACAGGGACCACAGATACGCAGTATTTT. Translation: CATSFSTGTTDTQYF.

This clone was found once. CDR3 protein: CAISESSSGSYEQYF. The CDR3 nucleotides are TGTGCCATCAGTGAGTCGTCTAGCGGGTCCTACGAGCAGTACTTC. This sequence joins TRBV10-3 and TRBJ2-7, with TRBD2 matching 8 bases. The CDR3 consists of 15 residues. Germline CDR1 is ENHRY and CDR2 is SYGVKD. Trimming removed 0 bases from V and 1 base from J; junction bases left unmatched: 2.

The V call is TRBV9, the J call TRBJ2-1; 8 nucleotides agree with TRBD2. Germline loops: CDR1 SGDLS, CDR2 YYNGEE. The V gene end was trimmed by 8 bases and the J gene end by 5 bases; junction bases not matched to a gene: 12. This CDR3 region has 15 residues. This CDR3 is CASITGLETNNEQFF. The CDR3 DNA reads TGTGCCAGTATAACGGGACTAGAGACGAACAATGAGCAGTTCTTC.

The genes are TRBV25-1 and TRBJ1-5; D is perhaps TRBD1 (6 bases). There are 13 residues in the CDR3. V was cut by 7 bases and J by 3 bases, with 10 bases left in between. Per the germline V gene, CDR1 is MGHDK and CDR2 is SYGVNS. CDR3 DNA: TGTGCCAGCACACAGGGTGACAATCAGCCCCAGCATTTT. Protein: CASTQGDNQPQHF.

V is TRBV7-8 and J is TRBJ2-1, with 7 positions matching TRBD1. Looked up from germline, CDR1 is SGHVS and CDR2 is FQNEAQ. The V segment lost 1 base and the J segment 4 bases; nucleotides outside the gene matches: 4. The CDR3 is made up of 15 amino acids. CDR3 in DNA: TGTGCCAGCAGCTTAGTTGTGACAGGGTACAATGAGCAGTTCTTC. This sequence encodes CASSLVVTGYNEQFF. Full variable domain (missing parts from reference TRBV7-8 and TRBJ2-1): GAGVSQSPRYKVAKRGQDVALRCDPISGHVSLFWYQQALGQGPEFLTYFQNEAQLDKSGLPSDRFFAERPEGSVSTLKIQRTQQEDSAVYLCASSLVVTGYNEQFFGPGTRLTVL.

V is TRBV28 and J is TRBJ1-1; 11 bases fit TRBD1. V shed 7 bases, J shed 4 bases, and the junction held 5 bases outside the gene matches. The CDR3 has 14 amino acids. Germline V CDR1 and CDR2: MDHEN, SYDVKM. CDR3 loop: CASTGQGAGTEAFF. The CDR3 bases are TGTGCCAGCACCGGACAGGGGGCGGGCACTGAAGCTTTCTTT.

This chain connects TRBV5-1 to TRBJ1-4; 8 nucleotides line up with TRBD1. CDR1 SGHRS and CDR2 YFSETQ come from the germline V gene. The CDR3 runs 15 residues. The V gene end was trimmed by 0 bases and the J gene end by 3 bases; junction bases not matched to a gene: 1. The CDR3 DNA sequence: TGCGCCAGCAGCTTGGGGGGACAGGCTAATGAAAAACTGTTTTTT. Protein product: CASSLGGQANEKLFF.

Notes on this clone: Possible read error: a much larger clone is one base away. The gene calls are TRBV9 and TRBJ2-2; D perhaps matches TRBD1 (5 bases). Germline values: CDR1 SGDLS, CDR2 YYNGEE. CDR3 size: 14 residues. Trimming removed 4 bases from V and 1 base from J, with 8 bases in between. CDR3 nucleotides: TGTGCCAGCAGCTTCGGACAGAACACCGGGGAGCTGTTTTTT. Residues: CASSFGQNTGELFF.

This clone was picked up a small number of times. The rearrangement links TRBV5-4 to TRBJ1-2; TRBD1 matches at 12 bases. V lost 0 bases to trimming and J lost 8 bases; unmatched junction nucleotides: 11. In germline, CDR1 is SGHNT, CDR2 YYREEE (reference sequence). The CDR3 has 17 amino acids. CDR3 sequence reads: CASSLDVGTGGLGGYTF. The CDR3 nucleotides are TGTGCCAGCAGCTTGGATGTCGGGACAGGGGGCTTAGGAGGCTACACCTTC.

CDR3 region: CASSLERERDTQYF. The CDR3, as DNA: TGCGCCAGCAGCTTGGAGCGGGAGCGGGATACGCAGTATTTT. V gene TRBV5-1 combines with J gene TRBJ2-3; 8 nucleotides match TRBD2. J gave up 6 bases and V 0 bases, and 3 bases lay outside the gene matches. Looked up from germline, CDR1 is SGHRS and CDR2 is YFSETQ. The CDR3 totals 14 residues.

The rearrangement joins TRBV27 to TRBJ2-3; TRBD2 agrees at 7 bases. There are 15 residues in the CDR3. Per germline, CDR1 MNHEY and CDR2 SMNVEV (reference sequence). Trimming took 0 bases from V and 1 from J; bases not matched to a gene: 1. CDR3 region: CASSLSTSGTDTQYF. The CDR3 DNA is TGTGCCAGCAGTTTATCAACTAGCGGCACAGATACGCAGTATTTT.

The rearrangement links TRBV4-1 to TRBJ2-1, with 10 bases matching TRBD2. This CDR3 comprises 15 residues. The germline CDR1 and CDR2 sequences are MGHRA and YSYEKL. V lost 2 bases and J lost 2; bases outside the gene matches: 0. CDR3: CASSQTSGTYNEQFF. DNA of the CDR3: TGCGCCAGCAGCCAAACTAGCGGGACCTACAATGAGCAGTTCTTC.

V gene TRBV7-2 combines with J gene TRBJ1-5; D remains ambiguous. CDR3 size: 13 residues. Trimming pared 5 bases from V and 1 base from J, leaving 6 bases between. CDR1 is SGHTA and CDR2 is FQGNSA in the germline V gene. This CDR3 is CASSQSSNQPQHF. CDR3 coding DNA: TGTGCCAGCAGCCAATCAAGCAATCAGCCCCAGCATTTT.

The chain links TRBV10-3 to TRBJ2-2, with a tentative D call TRBD1 (5 bases). This CDR3 region has 13 residues. Germline values: CDR1 ENHRY, CDR2 SYGVKD. The DNA for the CDR3 is TGTGGAGCGACAGAGAGTAACACCGGGGAGCTGTTTTTT. As protein: CGATESNTGELFF.

The V and J genes are TRBV13 and TRBJ2-2; 8 positions match TRBD2. CDR3 size: 14 residues. The V gene's germline CDR1 is PRHDT and CDR2 FYEKMQ (reference sequence). V shed 6 bases, J shed 5 bases, and the junction held 5 bases outside the gene matches. This CDR3 is CASSRTSRTGELFF. The CDR3 coding sequence is TGTGCCAGCAGTCGGACTAGCAGGACCGGGGAGCTGTTTTTT.

V is TRBV7-9 and J is TRBJ1-5, with a tentative D call TRBD1 (6 bases). CDR3 length equals 16 residues. Germline CDR1 and CDR2: SEHNR and FQNEAQ (reference sequence). The ends were cut back, 4 bases at V and 0 bases at J, with 13 bases in the middle. DNA of the CDR3: TGTGCCAGCAGCTCATTCAGGGGCGATAGCAATCAGCCCCAGCATTTT. Translation gives CASSSFRGDSNQPQHF.

This clone has more than one count but fewer than ten. The chain has TRBV29-1 and TRBJ2-7; 9 bases agree with TRBD1. From germline, CDR1 is SQVTM and CDR2 ANQGSEA. This CDR3 is 14 amino acids long. The J segment lost 6 bases and the V segment lost 3 bases, leaving 9 bases of the junction unmatched. The CDR3 loop is CSVESRGQGGEQYF. The CDR3 DNA sequence: TGCAGCGTTGAGAGCAGGGGACAGGGTGGCGAGCAGTACTTC.

This clone turned up a few times. The V gene is TRBV7-8, the J gene TRBJ2-7, with 12 bases matching TRBD1. Trimming took 7 bases from V and 6 from J; bases not matched to a gene: 7. The CDR3 runs to 14 residues. The germline V gene has CDR1 SGHVS and CDR2 FQNEAQ. This CDR3 is CASTPGTGGGEQYF. The CDR3, as DNA: TGTGCCAGCACCCCCGGGACAGGGGGCGGCGAGCAGTACTTC.

The chain has TRBV5-1 and TRBJ2-1; perhaps TRBD1 as D (5 bases). Per the germline V gene, CDR1 is SGHRS and CDR2 is YFSETQ. Between the trimmed V and J ends, which lost 2 bases and 6 bases, there was a span of 12 bases. The CDR3 is 14 residues long. As DNA, the CDR3 is TGCGCCAGCAGCTTAGGGGAAGTTGGCAATGAGCAGTTCTTC. Translated, it gives CASSLGEVGNEQFF.

The J gene is TRBJ1-1, the V gene TRBV7-2; weak D call: TRBD1 (5 bases). The CDR3 runs 14 residues. Germline CDR1 SGHTA, CDR2 FQGNSA. The V end was cut by 3 bases, the J end by 5 bases, with 13 bases between. Written as DNA, the CDR3 is TGTGCCAGCAGCTTGGCCAGGGAAAGAACTGAAGCTTTCTTT. Amino acids: CASSLARERTEAFF.

The sample holds a few counts of this clone. The chain joins TRBV7-2 to TRBJ2-7, with 7 bases identical to TRBD2. V lost 5 bases to trimming and J lost 2 bases; unmatched junction nucleotides: 6. Germline V lookup: CDR1 SGHTA, CDR2 FQGNSA. The CDR3 extends over 14 amino acids. The CDR3: CASSPIAGPYEQYF. CDR3 nucleotides: TGTGCCAGCAGCCCAATAGCGGGTCCCTACGAGCAGTACTTC. Drawing the rest from reference TRBV7-2 and TRBJ2-7, the complete variable domain is GAGVSQSPSNKVTEKGKDVELRCDPISGHTALYWYRQSLGQGLEFLIYFQGNSAPDKSGLPSDRFSAERTGGSVSTLTIQRTQQEDSAVYLCASSPIAGPYEQYFGPGTRLTVT.

CDR3 sequence reads: CASSSPGTGGGEQYF. The CDR3 coding sequence is TGTGCCAGCAGCTCACCCGGGACAGGGGGCGGCGAGCAGTACTTC. The V and J genes are TRBV11-3 and TRBJ2-7; 12 bases are shared with TRBD1. The CDR3 is 15 amino acids. CDR1 and CDR2 (germline): SGHNT, YENEEA. V lost 4 bases to trimming and J lost 6 bases; unmatched junction nucleotides: 7.

The chain joins TRBV28 to TRBJ1-5, with no clear D. The germline gives CDR1 MDHEN, CDR2 SYDVKM. Trimming removed 2 bases at V and 0 bases at J, with 8 bases between. This CDR3 is built from 15 residues. CDR3 sequence reads: CASSLVEASNQPQHF. The CDR3 coding sequence is TGTGCCAGCAGTTTAGTAGAGGCTAGCAATCAGCCCCAGCATTTT.

V and J are TRBV5-3 and TRBJ2-7; 12 bases line up with TRBD1. TRBV5-3 is an ORF, with its function uncertain. J was trimmed by 6 bases and V by 4 bases; bases with no gene match: 8. CDR3 size: 15 residues. CDR3 region: CARSKTGTGGGEQYF. Here the CDR3 DNA reads TGTGCCAGAAGCAAAACCGGGACAGGGGGCGGCGAGCAGTACTTC.

V and J are TRBV15 and TRBJ2-7, with D tentatively TRBD2 (6 bases). The CDR3 extends over 16 amino acids. Trimming pared 1 base from V and 1 base from J, leaving 14 bases between. Germline loops: CDR1 LNHNV, CDR2 YYDKDF (reference sequence). CDR3 in DNA: TGTGCCACCAGCAGAGCTGGGGCGGGAAATTCCTACGAGCAGTACTTC. Residues: CATSRAGAGNSYEQYF.

This sequence joins TRBV2 and TRBJ2-5; TRBD2 aligns across 8 bases. The CDR3 is 14 residues long. V lost 7 bases, J lost 0 bases, and 4 bases stayed unmatched. CDR1 and CDR2 (germline): SNHLY, FYNNEI. This CDR3 is CASNQGLDQETQYF. The DNA for the CDR3 is TGTGCCAGCAACCAGGGACTAGACCAAGAGACCCAGTACTTC.

J is TRBJ2-7 and V is TRBV6-1; 8 nucleotides agree with TRBD2. V shed 2 bases and J 6 bases; nucleotides not matched to a gene: 6. This CDR3 comprises 14 residues. Per germline, CDR1 MNHNS and CDR2 SASEGT. CDR3 sequence (DNA): TGTGCCAGCAGTGAACCAGCGGGAGTGGGCGAGCAGTACTTC. Encoded protein: CASSEPAGVGEQYF.

The chain joins TRBV6-5 to TRBJ2-5; TRBD1 matches at 7 bases. This CDR3 contains 14 residues. V gave up 4 bases and J gave up 4 bases; unmatched junction bases: 6. Germline assignment: CDR1 MNHEY and CDR2 SVGAGI. This chain's CDR3 is CASSLLTGRETQYF. CDR3 bases: TGTGCCAGCAGTTTACTGACAGGGCGAGAGACCCAGTACTTC.

Written as DNA, the CDR3 is TGTGCCAGCAGTTACTCAGTGGCAGGGGTGGCGGAGCAGTTCTTC. It translates to CASSYSVAGVAEQFF. The V and J genes are TRBV6-5 and TRBJ2-1, with D possibly TRBD1 on 6 matching bases. CDR1 is MNHEY, CDR2 SVGAGI, per germline. CDR3 length: 15 amino acids. The V end was cut by 0 bases, the J end by 10 bases, with 16 bases between.

The chain carries TRBV7-2 and TRBJ2-7; 13 nucleotides match TRBD2. Germline CDR1 SGHTA, CDR2 FQGNSA. Germline trimming cut 1 base from V and 3 bases from J; bases unmatched to any gene: 3. This CDR3 is 16 amino acids long. In nucleotides, the CDR3 is TGTGCCAGCAGCTTAGACGGGACTAGCGGGATCTACGAGCAGTACTTC. Its translation is CASSLDGTSGIYEQYF.

The chain carries TRBV28 and TRBJ2-3; 7 positions match TRBD2. The CDR3 extends over 16 amino acids. Unmatched junction bases numbered 11, after V lost 5 bases and J lost 3 bases. Germline CDR1 and CDR2: MDHEN and SYDVKM. CDR3 amino acids: CASSRYSGGGTDTQYF. The CDR3, as DNA: TGTGCCAGCAGTCGGTATTCGGGAGGAGGTACAGATACGCAGTATTTT. Supplemented by reference TRBV28 and TRBJ2-3, the full variable domain reads DVKVTQSSRYLVKRTGEKVFLECVQDMDHENMFWYRQDPGLGLRLIYFSYDVKMKEKGDIPEGYSVSREKKERFSLILESASTNQTSMYLCASSRYSGGGTDTQYFGPGTRLTVL.

This chain links TRBV2 with TRBJ2-1, with TRBD2 identical over 12 bases. CDR3 length: 15 residues. Per the germline V gene, CDR1 is SNHLY and CDR2 is FYNNEI. Trimming cost V 3 bases and J 12 bases; bases outside gene matches: 9. CDR3 in DNA: TGTGCCAGCAGTGACTGGACTAGCGGGGAGGGGGGGCAGTTCTTC. This gives the protein CASSDWTSGEGGQFF.